These T cell receptor beta chains were read from a single sample in a study of neoadjuvant anti-PD-1 for oral cavity cancer. Clones were read by immunoSEQ multiplex PCR, and TCRdb kept only the in-frame ones, dropping some. The sample holds about 16,000 clones; about two thirds are singletons and the top ten take roughly 2.7%. The specimen comprised PBMCs, sampled before nivolumab (anti-PD-1) treatment. The receptors were sampled from a person between 35 and 79 years old with oral cavity squamous cell carcinoma. CDR3s include the opening cysteine and the closing phenylalanine or tryptophan. D genes are given only for firm matches. Clone sizes are given selectively: once, few, many, or a class where the clone is expanded.

CDR3 length,J gene,V gene,clone size,D gene,CDR3 DNA,CDR3 protein
18,TRBJ1-1,TRBV4-1,once,.,TGCGCCAGCAGCCCACAGGTCGGGGGGTATGAGAGGAACACTGAAGCTTTCTTT,CASSPQVGGYERNTEAFF
14,TRBJ1-1,TRBV6-1,.,.,TGTGCCAGCAGTGATCCGGGCATGAACACTGAAGCTTTCTTT,CASSDPGMNTEAFF
14,TRBJ2-1,TRBV2,few,TRBD2,TGTGCCAGCGCCGGACTAGCGGGAGTCAATGAGCAGTTCTTC,CASAGLAGVNEQFF
16,TRBJ1-3,TRBV18,.,.,TGTGCCAGCTCACCCCTAAATAGGGGCTCTGGAAACACCATATATTTT,CASSPLNRGSGNTIYF
13,TRBJ2-5,TRBV19,once,.,TGTGCCAGTAGCCCTCGGGGCTCTGAGACCCAGTACTTC,CASSPRGSETQYF
11,TRBJ1-1,TRBV11-2,once,.,TGTGCCAGCAGCTTATTCGATGAAGCTTTCTTT,CASSLFDEAFF
15,TRBJ2-1,TRBV6-1,once,.,TGTGCCAGCAGTGAAGCACGGCGAAACCAGCCCCTACGGTTCTTC,CASSEARRNQPLRFF
13,TRBJ1-1,TRBV2,few,.,TGTGCCAGCAGTGAATCTGACAGAATGGAAGCTTTCTTT,CASSESDRMEAFF
13,TRBJ2-5,TRBV2,.,.,TGTGCCAGCAGTGGCAGTTACCAAGAGACCCAGTACTTC,CASSGSYQETQYF
14,TRBJ1-1,TRBV6-5,.,.,TGTGCCAGCAGTTTAGGGGTTGGGAACACTGAAGCTTTCTTT,CASSLGVGNTEAFF